What follows are 19 T cell receptor beta chains derived from one specimen sequenced in a study of T cells in Graves' hyperthyroidism and ophthalmopathy. From RNA transcripts, TCR beta CDR3 regions were amplified. With the HTBI primer set, the TCR CDR3 went through a first round of RT-PCR. TCRdb redid the calling of the multiplex PCR reads with MiXCR, one entry per CDR3 protein. The repertoire includes around 800,000 distinct CDR3 sequences, more than 30% of them detected once, and approximately 8.7% sits in the top ten. Material: blood. The source of these receptors is a man aged 18 to 29 with Graves' hyperthyroidism.

The chain has TRBV5-1 and TRBJ1-6; D is unresolved. The CDR3 sequence is 13 residues long. Germline assignment: CDR1 SGHRS and CDR2 YFSETQ. Trimming removed 0 bases at V and 9 bases at J, with 7 bases between. CDR3 sequence: CASSLGAFSPLHF. The CDR3 DNA reads TGCGCCAGCAGCTTGGGGGCATTTTCACCCCTCCACTTT.

This clonotype was counted many times. This chain joins TRBV7-9 and TRBJ1-5, with unresolved D. V lost 5 bases to trimming and J lost 4 bases, with 6 bases between them. CDR1 and CDR2 from the germline V gene are SEHNR and FQNEAQ (reference sequence). This CDR3 is 12 amino acids long. The CDR3 nucleotides read TGTGCCAGCAGCAATGAAAATCAGCCCCAGCATTTT. Protein sequence: CASSNENQPQHF.

The chain joins TRBV2 to TRBJ2-7, with 8 positions matching TRBD2. V lost 0 bases to trimming and J lost 5 bases; unmatched junction nucleotides: 9. CDR1 is SNHLY, CDR2 FYNNEI, per germline. This CDR3 is 16 amino acids long. Written as DNA, the CDR3 is TGTGCCAGCAGTGAAGCATCGGGGGGGTCCTACCACGAGCAGTACTTC. Its translation is CASSEASGGSYHEQYF. The full variable domain, its missing parts supplied by reference TRBV2 and TRBJ2-7, is EPEVTQTPSHQVTQMGQEVILRCVPISNHLYFYWYRQILGQKVEFLVSFYNNEISEKSEIFDDQFSVERPDGSNFTLKIRSTKLEDSAMYFCASSEASGGSYHEQYFGPGTRLTVT.

This clonotype was observed a handful of times. CDR3 loop: CASSIASAGTGSNQPQHF. In DNA, the CDR3 is TGTGCCAGTAGTATCGCTAGCGCGGGGACAGGGAGCAATCAGCCCCAGCATTTT. This chain links TRBV19 with TRBJ1-5; 9 bases match TRBD1. After removal of 3 bases from V and 1 base from J, the junction contained 10 bases not matched to a gene. Germline V CDR1 and CDR2: LNHDA, SQIVND (reference sequence). This CDR3 region has 18 residues.

Concerning this clonotype: A read error may be the cause here, since a much bigger clone is one base away. Without the conserved terminal phenylalanine or tryptophan, this CDR3 likely stems from a read error. The rearrangement uses TRBV7-9 and TRBJ1-1, with 7 bases identical to TRBD1. The CDR3 consists of 14 residues. CDR1 is SEHNR and CDR2 is FQNEAQ in the germline V gene (reference sequence). V lost 2 bases and J lost 1; bases outside the gene matches: 1. In nucleotides, the CDR3 is TGTGCCAGCAGCTTAAGACAGGGGAACACTGAAGCTTTCTTG. Encoded protein: CASSLRQGNTEAFL.

The CDR3 is CASSPETGFGETQYF. The CDR3 DNA reads as TGTGCCAGTAGTCCCGAGACAGGGTTCGGGGAGACCCAGTACTTC. The chain has TRBV19 and TRBJ2-5; 7 bases fit TRBD1. This CDR3 has 15 amino acids. CDR1 is LNHDA, CDR2 SQIVND, per germline (reference sequence). The J segment lost 5 bases and the V segment lost 5 bases, leaving 11 bases of the junction unmatched.

The genes are TRBV10-3 and TRBJ1-5; D is unclear. Looked up from germline, CDR1 is ENHRY and CDR2 is SYGVKD. Trimming cost V 10 bases and J 3 bases, with 13 bases left between them. This CDR3 is 13 amino acids long. CDR3 nucleotides: TGTGCCAGCACCCAAAAGCTCAATCAGCCCCAGCATTTT. Translation: CASTQKLNQPQHF.

The chain couples TRBV5-5 to TRBJ2-2; 9 bases are a match to TRBD2. The CDR3 spans 16 residues. The germline CDR1 and CDR2 sequences are SGHKS and YYEKEE (reference sequence). V gave up 1 base and J gave up 0 bases; unmatched junction bases: 1. The CDR3 reads CASSLTSGSNTGELFF. The CDR3 DNA sequence: TGTGCCAGCAGCTTGACTAGCGGGTCGAACACCGGGGAGCTGTTTTTT.

There are a few counts of this clonotype. This chain uses TRBV6-5 with TRBJ2-7; 8 bases line up with TRBD2. Unmatched junction bases numbered 3, after V lost 2 bases and J lost 0 bases. CDR3 length: 15 residues. Germline CDR1 MNHEY, CDR2 SVGAGI. The CDR3 DNA is TGTGCCAGCAGTTACGGGCTAGCGGGCTCCTACGAGCAGTACTTC. Amino acids: CASSYGLAGSYEQYF.

This clonotype was picked up many times. This CDR3 is CASSLEQRYEQYF. Written as DNA, the CDR3 is TGCGCCAGCAGCTTGGAGCAGCGCTACGAGCAGTACTTC. V is TRBV5-1 and J is TRBJ2-7; unclear D gene. Trimming took 0 bases from V and 3 from J, leaving 7 bases between them. In germline, CDR1 is SGHRS, CDR2 YFSETQ. The CDR3 has 13 residues.

This clonotype has a count of ten or more. The rearrangement joins TRBV2 to TRBJ1-6, with a weak D call TRBD1 (6 bases). Between the trimmed V and J ends, which lost 0 bases and 3 bases, there was a span of 15 bases. In germline, CDR1 is SNHLY, CDR2 FYNNEI. This CDR3 region has 18 residues. CDR3 nucleotide sequence: TGTGCCAGCAGTGAAGCGCAGTGGGACACTAACTATAATTCACCCCTCCACTTT. Its protein is CASSEAQWDTNYNSPLHF. Using reference TRBV2 and TRBJ1-6 for the parts outside the CDR3, the full variable domain is EPEVTQTPSHQVTQMGQEVILRCVPISNHLYFYWYRQILGQKVEFLVSFYNNEISEKSEIFDDQFSVERPDGSNFTLKIRSTKLEDSAMYFCASSEAQWDTNYNSPLHFGNGTRLTVT.

The chain couples TRBV19 to TRBJ1-1, with 7 positions matching TRBD1. Looked up from germline, CDR1 is LNHDA and CDR2 is SQIVND (reference sequence). Losses at the gene ends were 11 bases for V and 5 bases for J; bases not matched to a gene: 8. There are 12 residues in the CDR3. The CDR3 region is CASTGLVTEAFF. DNA for the CDR3: TGTGCCTCGACAGGGTTGGTGACTGAAGCTTTCTTT.

About this clonotype itself: Its ends do not fully match the called genes, so a read error is possible. The gene calls are TRBV5-4 and TRBJ2-5, with 11 bases matching TRBD2. This CDR3 spans 17 amino acids. Germline V gene lookup returns CDR1 SGHNT and CDR2 YYREEE (reference sequence). In DNA, the CDR3 is TGCGCCAGCAGCCCCGAGGGAAGTAGCGGGGGGGCCGAGACCCAGTACTTC. Amino acid sequence: CASSPEGSSGGAETQYF.

Only a few counts were recorded for this clonotype. The rearrangement uses TRBV11-2 and TRBJ2-7, with 7 bases matching TRBD2. The CDR3 covers 14 residues. Per the germline V gene, CDR1 is SGHAT and CDR2 is FQNNGV. J gave up 5 bases and V 5 bases, and 9 bases lay outside the gene matches. CDR3 in amino acids: CASSPGTTLNEQYF. Written as DNA, the CDR3 is TGTGCCAGCAGCCCTGGGACTACCTTGAACGAGCAGTACTTC.

This clonotype was observed a handful of times. This chain links TRBV7-2 with TRBJ2-5; D perhaps matches TRBD2 (6 bases). V lost 7 bases, J lost 3 bases, and 12 bases lay in between. Per germline, CDR1 SGHTA and CDR2 FQGNSA. The CDR3 loop spans 13 amino acids. The CDR3 is CASTARGKETQYF. The CDR3 coding sequence is TGTGCCAGCACTGCACGGGGGAAAGAGACCCAGTACTTC.

This clonotype was seen a handful of times. This sequence joins TRBV7-6 and TRBJ1-1; 8 nucleotides align to TRBD1. Germline CDR1 reads SGHVS; CDR2 reads FNYEAQ. Unmatched junction bases numbered 5, after V lost 1 base and J lost 1 base. The CDR3 totals 16 residues. The chain's CDR3 is CASSLEITGGNTEAFF. The CDR3 coding sequence is TGTGCCAGCAGCTTAGAGATCACAGGGGGGAACACTGAAGCTTTCTTT.

This clonotype was seen ten or more times. The rearrangement links TRBV12-3 or TRBV12-4 to TRBJ1-6; unclear D gene. V gave up 3 bases and J gave up 10 bases, with 13 bases separating them. CDR3 length: 14 residues. The CDR3 DNA reads TGTGCCAGCAGTTTGGATGGAGTGGAATCACCCCTCCACTTT. It specifies CASSLDGVESPLHF.

This clonotype was recorded many times. The rearrangement joins TRBV10-3 to TRBJ2-5; unclear D gene. The germline gives CDR1 ENHRY, CDR2 SYGVKD. V was clipped by 3 bases and J by 5 bases, with 7 bases between them. The CDR3 has 12 amino acids. The CDR3 sequence: CAISDYGETQYF. For the CDR3, the DNA is TGTGCCATCAGTGATTATGGGGAGACCCAGTACTTC.

This clonotype showed up many times. J is TRBJ1-2 and V is TRBV12-3 or TRBV12-4; TRBD1 agrees at 7 bases. CDR3 length: 13 residues. V shed 7 bases and J 6 bases; nucleotides not matched to a gene: 8. This CDR3 is CASTLGGGDGYTF. The CDR3 DNA follows: TGTGCCAGCACGCTCGGAGGGGGCGATGGCTACACCTTC.